This entry lists 22 T cell receptor beta chains sequenced from one sample in a study of beta chain features in type 1 diabetes. Whole-study results and caveats: Researchers report that Type 1 diabetes patients had moderately but significantly shorter TCRB CDR3s across all four CD4+ subsets.

These receptors' antigens are unknown. The isolated RNA, all of it, was reverse transcribed, so expressed TCRB transcripts were what got sequenced. Sequencing used immunoSEQ multiplex PCR; TCRdb keeps in-frame clones, though not all of them. The sample contains 150,000 or so clones, roughly 60% of which appear only once. The sample was naive CD4+ T cells from blood. The receptor set was obtained from a man between 25 and 39 years old with type 1 diabetes.

This chain connects TRBV30 to TRBJ2-5; no firm D call. The CDR3 runs to 13 residues. In germline, CDR1 is GTSNPN, CDR2 SVGIG (reference sequence). V lost 6 bases and J lost 4, with 15 bases in between. The CDR3 protein is CACDEVSRETQYF. The DNA of the CDR3 is TGTGCCTGCGACGAAGTGAGCCGAGAGACCCAGTACTTC. Variable domain in full (rest from reference TRBV30 and TRBJ2-5): SQTIHQWPATLVQPVGSPLSLECTVEGTSNPNLYWYRQAAGRGLQLLFYSVGIGQISSEVPQNLSASRPQDRQFILSSKKLLLSDSGFYLCACDEVSRETQYFGPGTRLLVL.

This clone appeared once. V usage is TRBV25-1 and J usage is TRBJ1-1; D unresolved. The V end was cut by 4 bases, the J end by 6 bases, with 21 bases between. Looked up from germline, CDR1 is MGHDK and CDR2 is SYGVNS. The CDR3 has 16 residues. The CDR3 spells CASSAKAYRGRPEAFF. The CDR3 DNA reads as TGTGCCAGCAGTGCTAAAGCCTACAGAGGCCGACCTGAAGCTTTCTTT.

This clone has a handful of counts. The chain links TRBV25-1 to TRBJ2-6, with 7 bases fitting TRBD1. V shed 2 bases and J 2 bases; nucleotides not matched to a gene: 6. The CDR3 extends over 17 amino acids. Germline CDR1 MGHDK, CDR2 SYGVNS. This chain's CDR3 is CASSEARQGAGANVLTF. The CDR3 nucleotides are TGTGCCAGCAGTGAAGCCAGACAGGGTGCTGGGGCCAACGTCCTGACTTTC.

The count of this clone is one. This chain's CDR3 is CASSVNRDTQYF. CDR3 coding DNA: TGTGCCAGCAGCGTCAATAGGGATACGCAGTATTTT. The chain combines TRBV7-2 with TRBJ2-3, with no clear D. From germline, CDR1 is SGHTA and CDR2 FQGNSA. The CDR3 is 12 amino acids. Trimming stripped 5 bases from V and 6 bases from J, with 9 bases between.

V is TRBV5-6 and J is TRBJ2-1; D gene uncertain. Germline lookup yields CDR1 SGHDT and CDR2 YYEEEE. This CDR3 spans 13 amino acids. The V gene lost 4 bases and the J gene lost 6 bases, with 11 bases spanning the gap. The CDR3 DNA is TGTGCCAGCAGCCCAACCGGGCTCAATGAGCAGTTCTTC. Encoded protein: CASSPTGLNEQFF.

This clone was seen a few times. The CDR3 protein is CSEPRGDTQYF. The CDR3 bases are TGCAGTGAACCCCGGGGAGATACGCAGTATTTT. The chain is built from TRBV20-1 and TRBJ2-3; TRBD2 might be the D (5 bases). In germline, CDR1 is DFQATT, CDR2 SNEGSKA (reference sequence). The CDR3 runs 11 residues. Trimming removed 7 bases at V and 5 bases at J, with 10 bases between.

This clone appeared a few times. In DNA, the CDR3 is TGTGCCAGCTCACCATTCGAGTCGGGACAGGGATCCGAGCAGTACTTC. Translating it yields CASSPFESGQGSEQYF. The chain couples TRBV18 to TRBJ2-7; 9 bases line up with TRBD1. From germline, CDR1 is KGHSH and CDR2 LQKENI. With V trimmed by 2 bases and J by 6 bases, 11 bases remained unmatched. The CDR3 totals 16 residues.

This clone appeared once. The CDR3 DNA is TGTGCCAGCAGCCCCGGGACAGGGGAAGAGACCCAGTACTTC. It codes for CASSPGTGEETQYF. The rearrangement joins TRBV9 to TRBJ2-5, with 10 bases that match TRBD1. The CDR3 extends over 14 amino acids. Germline CDR1 is SGDLS and CDR2 is YYNGEE. The V gene end was trimmed by 4 bases and the J gene end by 3 bases; junction bases not matched to a gene: 3.

V usage is TRBV20-1 and J usage is TRBJ1-2; D is possibly TRBD1 (5 bases). The V end was cut by 5 bases, the J end by 8 bases, with 12 bases between. The CDR3 has 11 amino acids. Per the germline V gene, CDR1 is DFQATT and CDR2 is SNEGSKA (reference sequence). In nucleotides, the CDR3 is TGCAGTGCTTATGACAGAGAGGGCTACACCTTC. Its protein product is CSAYDREGYTF.

This clone occurred once. The chain joins TRBV5-1 to TRBJ2-2; unclear D gene. The CDR3 is 14 residues long. The germline V gene encodes CDR1 SGHRS and CDR2 YFSETQ. V dropped 1 base and J dropped 2 bases, with 6 bases sitting between them. CDR3 bases: TGCGCCAGCAGCTTGATAGTCAACACCGGGGAGCTGTTTTTT. The encoded protein is CASSLIVNTGELFF.

Only a few counts were recorded for this clone. The rearrangement uses TRBV10-3 and TRBJ1-2; 7 positions match TRBD1. CDR1 is ENHRY, CDR2 SYGVKD, per germline. With 6 bases clipped from V and 8 bases from J, the junction kept 9 bases outside the gene matches. This CDR3 has 13 amino acids. This CDR3 is CAIRSTGTEGYTF. CDR3 DNA: TGTGCCATCAGGTCGACAGGGACTGAAGGCTACACCTTC.

This clone was picked up one time. The chain carries TRBV18 and TRBJ1-5; 7 bases fit TRBD1. The CDR3 covers 14 residues. Germline trimming cut 3 bases from V and 4 bases from J; bases unmatched to any gene: 3. CDR1 and CDR2 from the germline V gene are KGHSH and LQKENI. The CDR3 sequence: CASSPGTDNQPQHF. In DNA, the CDR3 is TGTGCCAGCTCACCGGGGACAGATAATCAGCCCCAGCATTTT.

The V call is TRBV20-1, the J call TRBJ1-1; 7 nucleotides align to TRBD1. From germline, CDR1 is DFQATT and CDR2 SNEGSKA (reference sequence). The length of the CDR3 is 10 residues. The CDR3: CSPGGTEAFF. The DNA of the CDR3 is TGCAGCCCAGGGGGCACTGAAGCTTTCTTT.

The gene calls are TRBV30 and TRBJ1-2; no clear D gene. From germline, CDR1 is GTSNPN and CDR2 SVGIG (reference sequence). The length of the CDR3 is 13 residues. V lost 0 bases and J 4 bases, leaving 9 bases between the germline ends. Written as DNA, the CDR3 is TGTGCCTGGAGTGTAGGGCGGACCTATGGCTACACCTTC. Translating it yields CAWSVGRTYGYTF.

This rearrangement joins TRBV4-3 to TRBJ1-1; D is possibly TRBD1 (5 bases). Germline values: CDR1 LGHNA, CDR2 YSLEER. Deletions cut 1 base from V and 1 base from J, with 10 bases between. CDR3 size: 15 residues. CDR3 region: CASSQAGRANTEAFF. Here the CDR3 DNA reads TGCGCCAGCAGCCAAGCCGGCAGGGCGAACACTGAAGCTTTCTTT.

The J gene is TRBJ2-7, the V gene TRBV6-5, with D possibly matching TRBD1 (5 bases). Trimming removed 5 bases from V and 6 bases from J, with 17 bases in between. The germline V gene has CDR1 MNHEY and CDR2 SVGAGI. The CDR3 has 14 amino acids. Here the CDR3 reads CASSLPGFSAEQYF. The CDR3 nucleotides read TGTGCCAGCAGTCTGCCAGGGTTCTCCGCCGAGCAGTACTTC.

The chain uses TRBV29-1 and TRBJ2-1; 7 nucleotides agree with TRBD1. V was pared by 3 bases and J by 8 bases, with 13 bases of the junction left unmatched. CDR3 length: 15 amino acids. Germline values: CDR1 SQVTM, CDR2 ANQGSEA. CDR3 DNA sequence: TGCAGCGTTGAGTTCTCCTTGCGACAGGGCCATGAGCAGTTCTTC. Protein product: CSVEFSLRQGHEQFF.

The chain combines TRBV4-3 with TRBJ2-7, with D maybe TRBD2 (5 bases). The length of the CDR3 is 15 residues. V was clipped by 0 bases and J by 3 bases, with 12 bases between them. Germline-derived CDR1 and CDR2 are LGHNA and YSLEER. Here the CDR3 reads CASSQEGGRDYEQYF. In DNA form, the CDR3 reads TGCGCCAGCAGCCAAGAAGGAGGACGGGACTACGAGCAGTACTTC.

The chain has TRBV25-1 and TRBJ1-5, with D perhaps matching TRBD1 (6 bases). V was pared by 4 bases and J by 5 bases, with 12 bases between. CDR3 length: 14 amino acids. Per the germline V gene, CDR1 is MGHDK and CDR2 is SYGVNS. DNA for the CDR3: TGTGCCAGCAGTGGTAGGACAGCCGATCAGCCCCAGCATTTT. This encodes CASSGRTADQPQHF.

This clone was picked up a small number of times. The V gene is TRBV15, the J gene TRBJ2-5; a weak D match, TRBD2 (6 bases). This CDR3 is 16 amino acids long. Germline CDR1 LNHNV, CDR2 YYDKDF (reference sequence). The V and J ends lost 4 bases and 1 base respectively, with 16 bases between them. The CDR3 sequence is CATSMEPGGFQETQYF. In nucleotides, the CDR3 is TGTGCCACCAGCATGGAACCAGGAGGGTTCCAAGAGACCCAGTACTTC.

There are a few counts of this clone. The CDR3 bases are TGTGCCAGCAGTGAGGACAGGCGTCCTAGCACAGATACGCAGTATTTT. This translates into CASSEDRRPSTDTQYF. The chain recombines TRBV25-1 with TRBJ2-3, with 7 positions matching TRBD1. Germline V gives CDR1 MGHDK, CDR2 SYGVNS. The J segment lost 0 bases and the V segment lost 3 bases, leaving 6 bases of the junction unmatched. The CDR3 loop spans 16 amino acids.

The V gene is TRBV7-9, the J gene TRBJ2-6, with no clear D. The V gene lost 3 bases and the J gene lost 2 bases, with 11 bases spanning the gap. The CDR3 extends over 16 amino acids. Germline CDR1 and CDR2: SEHNR and FQNEAQ (reference sequence). CDR3 region: CASSLAGPAGANVLTF. CDR3 coding DNA: TGTGCCAGCAGCTTGGCAGGTCCGGCTGGGGCCAACGTCCTGACTTTC.